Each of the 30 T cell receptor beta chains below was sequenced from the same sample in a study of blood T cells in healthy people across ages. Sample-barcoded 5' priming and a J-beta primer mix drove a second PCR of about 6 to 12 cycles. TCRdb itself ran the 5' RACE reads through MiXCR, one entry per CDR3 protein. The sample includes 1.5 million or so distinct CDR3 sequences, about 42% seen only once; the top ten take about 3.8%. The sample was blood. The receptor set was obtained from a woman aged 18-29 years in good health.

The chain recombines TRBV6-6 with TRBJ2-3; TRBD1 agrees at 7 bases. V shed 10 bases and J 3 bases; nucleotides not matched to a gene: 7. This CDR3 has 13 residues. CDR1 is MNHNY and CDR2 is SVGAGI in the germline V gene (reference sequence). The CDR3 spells CATIVQGTDTQYF. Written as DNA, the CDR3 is TGTGCCACCATTGTACAGGGGACAGATACGCAGTATTTT.

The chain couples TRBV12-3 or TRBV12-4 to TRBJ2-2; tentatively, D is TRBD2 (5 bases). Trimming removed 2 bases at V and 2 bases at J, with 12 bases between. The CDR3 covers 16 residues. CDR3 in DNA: TGTGCCAGCAGTTTAATTTGGACTCGAAACACCGGGGAGCTGTTTTTT. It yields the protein CASSLIWTRNTGELFF.

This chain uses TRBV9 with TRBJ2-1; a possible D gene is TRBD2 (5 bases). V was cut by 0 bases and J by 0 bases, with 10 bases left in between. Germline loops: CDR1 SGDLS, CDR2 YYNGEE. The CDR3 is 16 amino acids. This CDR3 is CASSVAWRASYNEQFF. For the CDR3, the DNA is TGTGCCAGCAGCGTAGCTTGGCGGGCCTCCTACAATGAGCAGTTCTTC.

The CDR3 loop reads CSAGNRATNTEAFF. The CDR3, as DNA: TGCAGTGCTGGTAACAGGGCGACGAACACTGAAGCTTTCTTT. The gene calls are TRBV20-1 and TRBJ1-1; D may be TRBD1 (6 bases). In germline, CDR1 is DFQATT, CDR2 SNEGSKA (reference sequence). The CDR3 extends over 14 amino acids. The V end lost 5 bases, the J end lost 1 base, and 14 bases lay between the germline ends.

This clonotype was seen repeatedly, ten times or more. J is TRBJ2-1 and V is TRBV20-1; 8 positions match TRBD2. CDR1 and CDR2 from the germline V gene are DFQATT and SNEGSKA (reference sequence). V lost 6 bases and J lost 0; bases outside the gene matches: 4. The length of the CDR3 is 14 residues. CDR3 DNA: TGCAGTGCAAAACTAGCGGTCTCCTACAATGAGCAGTTCTTC. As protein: CSAKLAVSYNEQFF.

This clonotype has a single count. The CDR3 nucleotides are TGTGCCAGCAGTTCTCGGAGTCAGTTGGATACGCAGTATTTT. Translated: CASSSRSQLDTQYF. The rearrangement uses TRBV6-2 or TRBV6-3 and TRBJ2-3, with D unclear. The CDR3 is 14 residues long. Trimming removed 4 bases at V and 6 bases at J, with 14 bases between. CDR1 is MNHEY, CDR2 SVGEGT, per germline.

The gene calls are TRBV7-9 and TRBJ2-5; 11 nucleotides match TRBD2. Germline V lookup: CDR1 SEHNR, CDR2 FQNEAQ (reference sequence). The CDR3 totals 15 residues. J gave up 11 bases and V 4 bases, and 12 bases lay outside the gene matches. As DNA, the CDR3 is TGTGCCAGCAGCTCACCGACTAGCGGGGACAATGAGCAGTACTTC. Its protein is CASSSPTSGDNEQYF.

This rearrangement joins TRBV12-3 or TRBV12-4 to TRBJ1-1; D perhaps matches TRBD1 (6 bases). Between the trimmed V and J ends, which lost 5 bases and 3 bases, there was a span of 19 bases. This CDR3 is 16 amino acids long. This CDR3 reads CASSIYIRGGDTEAFF. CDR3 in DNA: TGTGCCAGCAGTATATATATCAGGGGTGGGGACACTGAAGCTTTCTTT.

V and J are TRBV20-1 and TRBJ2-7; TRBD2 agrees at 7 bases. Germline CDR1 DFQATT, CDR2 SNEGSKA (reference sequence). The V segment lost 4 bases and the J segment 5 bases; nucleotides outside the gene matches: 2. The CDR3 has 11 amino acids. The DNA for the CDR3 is TGCAGTGCTATACTAGCGAACGAGCAGTACTTC. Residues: CSAILANEQYF.

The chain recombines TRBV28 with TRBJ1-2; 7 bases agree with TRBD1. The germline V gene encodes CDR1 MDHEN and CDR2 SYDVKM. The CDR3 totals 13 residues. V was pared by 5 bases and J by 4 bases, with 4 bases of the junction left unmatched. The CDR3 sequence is CASSADRAYGYTF. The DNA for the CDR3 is TGTGCCAGCAGTGCTGACAGGGCCTATGGCTACACCTTC.

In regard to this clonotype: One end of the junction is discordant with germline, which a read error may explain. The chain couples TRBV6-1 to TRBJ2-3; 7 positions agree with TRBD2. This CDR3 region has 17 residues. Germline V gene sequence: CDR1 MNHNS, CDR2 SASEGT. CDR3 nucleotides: TGTGCCAGCAGTGAAGTTACCAGCGGGGTATCCACAGGTACGCAGTATTTT. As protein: CASSEVTSGVSTGTQYF.

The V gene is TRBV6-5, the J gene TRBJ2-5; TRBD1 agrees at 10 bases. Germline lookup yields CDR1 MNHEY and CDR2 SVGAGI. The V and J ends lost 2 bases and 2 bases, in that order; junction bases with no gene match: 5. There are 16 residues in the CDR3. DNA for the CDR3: TGTGCCAGCAGTTACCGCCGGACAGGGGGACAAGAGACCCAGTACTTC. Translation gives CASSYRRTGGQETQYF.

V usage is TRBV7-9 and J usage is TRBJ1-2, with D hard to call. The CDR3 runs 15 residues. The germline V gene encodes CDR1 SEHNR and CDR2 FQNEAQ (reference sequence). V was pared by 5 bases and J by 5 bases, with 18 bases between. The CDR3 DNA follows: TGTGCCAGCAGCGAACCGGCGTCCGATCATTATGGCTACACCTTC. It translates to CASSEPASDHYGYTF.

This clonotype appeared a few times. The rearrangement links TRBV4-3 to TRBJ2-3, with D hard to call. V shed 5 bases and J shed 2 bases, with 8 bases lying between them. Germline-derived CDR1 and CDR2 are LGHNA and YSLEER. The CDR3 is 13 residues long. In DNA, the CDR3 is TGCGCCAGCAGCTACGACTTCACAGATACGCAGTATTTT. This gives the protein CASSYDFTDTQYF.

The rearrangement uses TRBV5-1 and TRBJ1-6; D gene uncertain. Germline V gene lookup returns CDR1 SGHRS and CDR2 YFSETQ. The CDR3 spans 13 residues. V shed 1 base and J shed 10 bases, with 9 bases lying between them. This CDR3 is CASSLYPDSPLHF. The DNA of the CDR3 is TGCGCCAGCAGCTTGTATCCGGACTCACCCCTCCACTTT.

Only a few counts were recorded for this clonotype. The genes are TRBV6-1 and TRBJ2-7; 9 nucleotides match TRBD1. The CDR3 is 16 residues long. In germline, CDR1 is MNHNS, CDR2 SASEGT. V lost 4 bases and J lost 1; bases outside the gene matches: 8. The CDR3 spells CASSGLPGQGSYEQYF. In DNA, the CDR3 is TGTGCCAGCAGTGGTCTCCCGGGACAGGGATCCTACGAGCAGTACTTC.

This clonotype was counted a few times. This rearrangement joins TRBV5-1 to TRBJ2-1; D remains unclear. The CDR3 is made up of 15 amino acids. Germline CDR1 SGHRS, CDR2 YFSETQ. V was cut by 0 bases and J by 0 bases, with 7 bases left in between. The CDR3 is CASSLDMSSYNEQFF. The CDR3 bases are TGCGCCAGCAGCTTGGACATGAGCTCCTACAATGAGCAGTTCTTC.

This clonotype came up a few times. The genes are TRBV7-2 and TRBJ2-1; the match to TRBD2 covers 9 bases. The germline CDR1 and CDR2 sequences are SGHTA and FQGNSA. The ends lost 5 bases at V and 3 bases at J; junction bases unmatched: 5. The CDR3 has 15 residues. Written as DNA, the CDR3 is TGTGCCAGCAGCGCCGGGACTAGCAGCTACAATGAGCAGTTCTTC. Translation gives CASSAGTSSYNEQFF.

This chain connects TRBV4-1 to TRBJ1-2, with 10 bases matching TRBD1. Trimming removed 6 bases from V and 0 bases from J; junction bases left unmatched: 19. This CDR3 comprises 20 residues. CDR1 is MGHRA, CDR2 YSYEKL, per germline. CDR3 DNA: TGCGCCAGCAGTTCAAGACACCTCGGACAGGGGGATACCTCTAACTATGGCTACACCTTC. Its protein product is CASSSRHLGQGDTSNYGYTF.

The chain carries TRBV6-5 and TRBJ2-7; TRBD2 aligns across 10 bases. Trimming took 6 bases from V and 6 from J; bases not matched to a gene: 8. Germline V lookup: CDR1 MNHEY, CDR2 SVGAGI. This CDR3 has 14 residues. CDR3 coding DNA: TGTGCCAGCAGAGCTAGCGGGAGTACGGGCGAGCAGTACTTC. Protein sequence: CASRASGSTGEQYF.

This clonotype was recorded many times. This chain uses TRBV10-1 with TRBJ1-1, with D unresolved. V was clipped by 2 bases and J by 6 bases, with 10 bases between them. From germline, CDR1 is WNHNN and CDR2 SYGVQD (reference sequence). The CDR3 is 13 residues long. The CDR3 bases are TGCGCCAGCAGTGAGAAAGTGGAGGCTGAAGCTTTCTTT. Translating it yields CASSEKVEAEAFF.

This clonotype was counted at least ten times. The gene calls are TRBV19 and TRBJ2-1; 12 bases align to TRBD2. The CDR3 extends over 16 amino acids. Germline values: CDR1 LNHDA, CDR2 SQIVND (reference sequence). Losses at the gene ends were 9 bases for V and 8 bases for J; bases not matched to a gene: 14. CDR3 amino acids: CARDLRTSGRRYEQFF. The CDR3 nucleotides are TGTGCCAGGGATCTACGTACTAGCGGGAGGAGATATGAGCAGTTCTTC.

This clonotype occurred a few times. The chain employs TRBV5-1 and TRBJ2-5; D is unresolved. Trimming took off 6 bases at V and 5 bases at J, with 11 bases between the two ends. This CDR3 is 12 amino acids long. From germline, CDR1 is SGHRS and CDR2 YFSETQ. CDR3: CASKTDEETQYF. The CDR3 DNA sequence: TGCGCCAGCAAAACAGATGAGGAGACCCAGTACTTC.

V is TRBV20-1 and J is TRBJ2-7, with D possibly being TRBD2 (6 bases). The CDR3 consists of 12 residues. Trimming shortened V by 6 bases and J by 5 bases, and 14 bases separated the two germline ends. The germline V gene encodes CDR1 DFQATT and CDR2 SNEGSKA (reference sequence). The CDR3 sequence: CSALWGDHEQYF. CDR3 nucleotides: TGCAGTGCCCTGTGGGGGGACCACGAGCAGTACTTC.

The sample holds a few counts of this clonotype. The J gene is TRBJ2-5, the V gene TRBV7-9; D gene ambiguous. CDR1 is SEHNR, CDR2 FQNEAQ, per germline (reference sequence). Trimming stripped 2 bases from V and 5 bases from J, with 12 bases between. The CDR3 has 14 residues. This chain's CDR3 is CASSLTRPGETQYF. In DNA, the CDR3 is TGTGCCAGCAGCTTAACCCGGCCGGGTGAGACCCAGTACTTC.

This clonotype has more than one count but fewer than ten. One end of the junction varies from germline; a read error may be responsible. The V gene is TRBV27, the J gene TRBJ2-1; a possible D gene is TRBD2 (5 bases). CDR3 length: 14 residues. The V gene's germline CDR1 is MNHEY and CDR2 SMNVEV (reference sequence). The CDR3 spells CASGLRDPPNEQFF. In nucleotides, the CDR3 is TGTGCCAGCGGTTTGAGGGATCCGCCTAATGAGCAGTTCTTC.

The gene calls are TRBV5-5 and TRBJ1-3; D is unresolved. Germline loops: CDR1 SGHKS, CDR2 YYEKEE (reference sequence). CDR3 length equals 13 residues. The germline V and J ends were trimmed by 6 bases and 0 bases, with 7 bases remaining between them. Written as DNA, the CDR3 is TGTGCCAGCACGCACACCTCTGGAAACACCATATATTTT. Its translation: CASTHTSGNTIYF.

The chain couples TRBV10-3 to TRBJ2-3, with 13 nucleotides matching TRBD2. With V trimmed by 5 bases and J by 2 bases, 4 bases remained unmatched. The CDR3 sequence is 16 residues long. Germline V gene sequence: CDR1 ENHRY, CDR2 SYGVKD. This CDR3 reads CAISPGTSGATDTQYF. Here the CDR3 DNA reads TGTGCCATCAGTCCCGGGACTAGCGGGGCCACAGATACGCAGTATTTT.

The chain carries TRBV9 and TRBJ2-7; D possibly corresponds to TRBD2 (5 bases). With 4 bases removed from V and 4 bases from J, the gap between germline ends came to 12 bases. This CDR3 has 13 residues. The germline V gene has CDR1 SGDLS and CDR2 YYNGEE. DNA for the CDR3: TGTGCCAGCAGCTCGGGGTATACTTACGAGCAGTACTTC. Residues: CASSSGYTYEQYF.

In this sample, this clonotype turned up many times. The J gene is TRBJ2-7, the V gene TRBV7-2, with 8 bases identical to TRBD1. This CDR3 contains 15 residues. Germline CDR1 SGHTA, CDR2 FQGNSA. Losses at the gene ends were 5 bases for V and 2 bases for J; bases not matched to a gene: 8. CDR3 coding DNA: TGTGCCAGCAGCCCTGGGACAGGTCAACCCTACGAGCAGTACTTC. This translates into CASSPGTGQPYEQYF.